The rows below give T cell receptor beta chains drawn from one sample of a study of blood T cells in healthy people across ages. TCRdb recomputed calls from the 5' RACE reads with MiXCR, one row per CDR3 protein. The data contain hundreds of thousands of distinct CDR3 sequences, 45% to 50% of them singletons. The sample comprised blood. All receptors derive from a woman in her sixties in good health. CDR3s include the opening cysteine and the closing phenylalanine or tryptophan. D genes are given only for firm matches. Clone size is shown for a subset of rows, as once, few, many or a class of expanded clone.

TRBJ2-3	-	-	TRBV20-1	CSAPDVRTDTQYF	TGCAGTGCCCCGGACGTCCGCACAGATACGCAGTATTTT
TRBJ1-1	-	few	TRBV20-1	CSDRAWDTEAFF	TGCAGTGACAGGGCGTGGGACACTGAAGCTTTCTTT
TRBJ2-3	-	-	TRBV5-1	CASSWGTASTDTQYF	TGCGCCAGCAGCTGGGGGACGGCTAGCACAGATACGCAGTATTTT
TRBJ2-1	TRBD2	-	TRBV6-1	CASRGLAGERSYNEQFF	TGTGCCAGCAGGGGACTAGCGGGAGAACGCTCCTACAATGAGCAGTTCTTC
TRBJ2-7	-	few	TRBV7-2	CASSLYGPNEQYF	TGTGCCAGCAGCTTATACGGACCCAACGAGCAGTACTTC
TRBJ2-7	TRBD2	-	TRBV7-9	CASSPRGAGENEQYF	TGTGCCAGCAGCCCAAGGGGAGCGGGAGAGAACGAGCAGTACTTC
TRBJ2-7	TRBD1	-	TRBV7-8	CASSRDSTSEQYF	TGTGCCAGCAGCCGGGACAGTACCTCCGAGCAGTACTTC
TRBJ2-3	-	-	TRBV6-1	CASKGLGDTQYF	TGTGCCAGCAAGGGGCTGGGAGATACGCAGTATTTT
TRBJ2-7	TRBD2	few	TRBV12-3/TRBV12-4	CASSGTSGRVSYEQYF	TGTGCCAGCAGCGGGACTAGCGGGAGGGTCTCCTACGAGCAGTACTTC
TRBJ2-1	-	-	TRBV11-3	CASQPNSGSYNEQFF	TGTGCCAGCCAACCCAATTCGGGCTCCTACAATGAGCAGTTCTTC
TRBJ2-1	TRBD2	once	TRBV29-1	CSVVKREDYNEQFF	TGCAGCGTTGTCAAGCGGGAGGACTACAATGAGCAGTTCTTC
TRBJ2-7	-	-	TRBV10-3	CAISAVDREGYEQYF	TGTGCCATCAGTGCGGTGGACAGAGAGGGCTACGAGCAGTACTTC
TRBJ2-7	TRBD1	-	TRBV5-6	CASRETGNSYEQYF	TGTGCCAGCAGGGAGACAGGGAACTCCTACGAGCAGTACTTC
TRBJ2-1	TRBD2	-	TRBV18	CASFGTSGRFRGDHEQFF	TGTGCCAGCTTCGGGACTAGCGGGAGGTTTAGAGGGGATCATGAGCAGTTCTTC
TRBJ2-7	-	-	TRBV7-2	CASSSTGGETRYF	TGTGCCAGCAGTTCCACAGGTGGAGAGACCCGGTACTTC
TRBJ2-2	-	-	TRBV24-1	CATSDHSLWRNTGELFF	TGTGCCACCAGTGACCACTCACTTTGGCGGAACACCGGGGAGCTGTTTTTT
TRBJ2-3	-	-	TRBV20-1	CSASLGGDTQYF	TGCAGTGCTAGTTTAGGGGGAGATACGCAGTATTTT
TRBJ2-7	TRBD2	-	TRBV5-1	CASSLAVSGRYEQYF	TGCGCCAGCAGCTTGGCCGTTAGCGGGAGGTACGAGCAGTACTTC
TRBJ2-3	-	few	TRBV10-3	CAISFTDTDTQYF	TGTGCCATCAGTTTCACCGACACAGATACGCAGTATTTT
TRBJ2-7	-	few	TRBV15	CATSSTYEQYF	TGTGCCACCAGCAGCACCTACGAGCAGTACTTC
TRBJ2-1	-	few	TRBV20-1	CSARDPVRDEQFF	TGCAGTGCTAGGGACCCTGTTCGCGATGAGCAGTTCTTC
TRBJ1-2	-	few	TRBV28	CASSPPRRGGYTF	TGTGCCAGCAGTCCCCCCAGGAGGGGTGGCTACACCTTC
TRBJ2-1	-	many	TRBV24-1	CASRDSYNEQFF	TGTGCCAGCAGGGACTCCTACAATGAGCAGTTCTTC
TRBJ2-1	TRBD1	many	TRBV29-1	CSVDPGQGGNEQFF	TGCAGCGTTGACCCGGGACAGGGGGGCAATGAGCAGTTCTTC
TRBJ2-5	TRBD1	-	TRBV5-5	CASRPTGTGGETQYF	TGTGCCAGCCGACCTACCGGGACAGGAGGAGAGACCCAGTACTTC
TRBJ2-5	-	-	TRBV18	CASSARWRTEQETQYF	TGTGCCAGCTCTGCTCGATGGAGGACAGAGCAAGAGACCCAGTACTTC
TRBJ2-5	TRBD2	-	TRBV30	CAWSPGLAGDQETQYF	TGTGCCTGGAGTCCCGGACTAGCGGGGGACCAAGAGACCCAGTACTTC
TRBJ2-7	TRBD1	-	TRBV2	CASAGTGLYEQYF	TGTGCCAGTGCCGGGACAGGGCTCTACGAGCAGTACTTC